This T cell receptor (beta chain) appears in the sequencing data of a study of blood T cell repertoires in COVID-19. In germline, CDR1 is SNHLY, CDR2 FYNNEI. Trimming shortened V by 3 bases and J by 5 bases, and 10 bases separated the two germline ends. This CDR3 has 13 residues. Profiled with immunoSEQ multiplex PCR; TCRdb holds only in-frame clones, not every one. Seen here are roughly 15,000 clones, about 69% observed once, and the top ten hold roughly 13%. Sequenced: peripheral blood. J is TRBJ1-2 and V is TRBV2; no clear D. This TCR derives from a man aged 55 to 69 with acute or convalescent COVID-19. The CDR3 coding sequence is TGTGCCAGCAGTGAGTCGCCGGGATATGGCTACACCTTC. Translation gives CASSESPGYGYTF. Drawing the rest from reference TRBV2 and TRBJ1-2, the complete variable domain is EPEVTQTPSHQVTQMGQEVILRCVPISNHLYFYWYRQILGQKVEFLVSFYNNEISEKSEIFDDQFSVERPDGSNFTLKIRSTKLEDSAMYFCASSESPGYGYTFGSGTRLTVV.